What follows describes a single TCR beta chain. Its recognized antigen is unknown. The record has no base qualities; no much larger clone is one base away. What the time point label conveys for this sample: after trial treatment. Explained via the paper, the treatment or condition label denotes: LDRT plus nivolumab, ipilimumab, low-dose cyclophosphamide and aspirin (RACIN trial). The donors came from RACIN, which was a single-arm phase I dose-escalation trial that paired nivolumab and ipilimumab with aspirin, low-dose cyclophosphamide and low-dose radiotherapy. To be eligible, a patient needed to have an advanced solid tumor that was TIL-negative. V drops 4 bases and J drops 4 bases, leaving 17 bases in between. As encoded in the germline V gene (reference sequence), CDR1 is SEHNR while CDR2 is FQNEAQ. Inclusive of the bounding cysteine and phenylalanine, the CDR3 is 16 residues long. The read is trimmed to its CDR3 DNA, 48 bases read in frame from base 1.

The sample belongs to a study of low-dose radiotherapy and immunotherapy resistance in tumors (dated by TCRdb to 2021 to 2024). For the study in its entirety: In Cohort 1, 0.5 Gy per fraction was delivered every 2 weeks, and a total PTV dose of 6.5 Gy was prescribed. For Cohort 2, the dose was 1 Gy per fraction given every two weeks, adding up to 13 Gy in total across 26 weeks. Patients were given nivolumab as a 240 mg flat dose every two weeks and ipilimumab at 1 mg/kg every six weeks, with both drugs delivered intravenously. Intravenous cyclophosphamide at 200 mg/m2 was administered every two weeks, one day ahead of each radiation and immunotherapy administration. Starting on cycle 1 day 1, patients took 300 mg of aspirin by mouth once daily for four cycles. Randomization of trial participants into treatment groups was not performed. Eight patients were included in the translational analysis, namely three from the first dose cohort plus the first five from the second dose cohort.

TCRdb shows the sequencer as Illumina HiSeq 2500. First-strand cDNA was synthesized using Superscript III and a set of TRAV- and TRBV-specific primers, so that both TCRalpha and TCRbeta chains were covered. TCRs were amplified for about 20 PCR cycles with Phusion, using a constant-region primer paired with the adapter attached to the V primers. Amplification of the isolated mRNA was done with the MessageAmp II aRNA Amplification Kit, which involved a roughly 16-hour in vitro transcription at 37 degrees C. mRNA for TCR sequencing was isolated with the Dynabeads mRNA DIRECT Purification Kit. Indexed Illumina adapters were added in a second roughly 25-cycle Phusion PCR, and the resulting products were purified with AMPure XP beads. Per the original workflow: Using custom Perl scripts, TCR sequences that encoded the same protein were pooled, out-of-frame sequences were dropped, and the abundance of each clonotype was calculated. The analysis excluded TCR sequences that were supported by just one read. Among the metrics used to describe the repertoires were Shannon entropy, Gini index, clonality, richness, and the frequency of TCRs shared between repertoires. TCRdb trimmed the raw reads at Q25, called clones with MiXCR and kept productive beta chains. Entries are consolidated by CDR3 protein sequence, retaining the most common genes and DNA. The V and J calls come from TCRdb's annotation, not from the publication. In this sample the table shows roughly 100,000 distinct CDR3 sequences, 20% of which occur a single time. About 4% of the sample belongs to the ten largest clones.

The sample was PBMCs, taken after low-dose radiotherapy plus immunotherapy. The chain couples TRBV7-9 to TRBJ1-5; possibly the D gene is TRBD1, per 6 matching bases. The clonotype originates from a male donor with prostate cancer. The DNA sequence reads TGTGCCAGCAGCTCAGGGACACCCAAGCCTAATCAGCCCCAGCATTTT. The translation is CASSSGTPKPNQPQHF.